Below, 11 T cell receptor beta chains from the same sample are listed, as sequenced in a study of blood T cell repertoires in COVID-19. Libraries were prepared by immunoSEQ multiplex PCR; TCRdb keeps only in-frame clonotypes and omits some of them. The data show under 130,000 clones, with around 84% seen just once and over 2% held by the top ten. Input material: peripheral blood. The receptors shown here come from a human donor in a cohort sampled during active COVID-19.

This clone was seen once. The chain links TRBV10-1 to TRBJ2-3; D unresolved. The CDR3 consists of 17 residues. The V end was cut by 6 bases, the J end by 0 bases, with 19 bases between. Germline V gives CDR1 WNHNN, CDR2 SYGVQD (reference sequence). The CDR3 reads CASRPTPGVSSTDTQYF. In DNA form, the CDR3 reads TGCGCCAGCAGACCTACTCCTGGTGTGTCTAGCACAGATACGCAGTATTTT.

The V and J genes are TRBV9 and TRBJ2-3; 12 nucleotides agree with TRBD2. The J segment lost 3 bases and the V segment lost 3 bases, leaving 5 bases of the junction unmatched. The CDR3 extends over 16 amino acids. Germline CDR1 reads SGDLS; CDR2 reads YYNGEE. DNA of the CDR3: TGTGCCAGCAGCGACCCTAGCGGGGGGGTTACAGATACGCAGTATTTT. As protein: CASSDPSGGVTDTQYF.

CDR3 in DNA: TGCGCCAGCATGGGCAGGGCCTACGAGCAGTACTTC. This codes for CASMGRAYEQYF. V and J are TRBV10-2 and TRBJ2-7; D possibly corresponds to TRBD1 (5 bases). This CDR3 comprises 12 residues. The germline gives CDR1 WSHSY, CDR2 SAAADI. Trimming took 7 bases from V and 2 from J, leaving 9 bases between them.

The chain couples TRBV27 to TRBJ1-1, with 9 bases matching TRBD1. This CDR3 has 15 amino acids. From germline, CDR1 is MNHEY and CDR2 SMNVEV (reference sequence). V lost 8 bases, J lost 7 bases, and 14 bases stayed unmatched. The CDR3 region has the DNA TGTGCCAGCCGGTCCCGGGACAGGGTCGGAGGTGAAGCTTTCTTT. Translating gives CASRSRDRVGGEAFF.

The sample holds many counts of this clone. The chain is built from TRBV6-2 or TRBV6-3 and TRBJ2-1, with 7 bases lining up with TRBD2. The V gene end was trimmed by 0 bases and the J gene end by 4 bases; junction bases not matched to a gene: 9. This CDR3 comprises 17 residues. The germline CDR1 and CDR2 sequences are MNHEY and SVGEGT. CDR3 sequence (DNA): TGTGCCAGCAGTTACTCGATGCCCGGGGGGATTTACAATGAGCAGTTCTTC. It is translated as CASSYSMPGGIYNEQFF.

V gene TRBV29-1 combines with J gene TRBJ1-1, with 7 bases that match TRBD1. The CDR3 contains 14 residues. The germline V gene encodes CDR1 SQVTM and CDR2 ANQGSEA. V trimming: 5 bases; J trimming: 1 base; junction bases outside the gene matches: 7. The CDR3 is CSVSSGGRNTEAFF. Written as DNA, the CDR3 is TGCAGCGTTTCCTCAGGGGGGAGGAACACTGAAGCTTTCTTT.

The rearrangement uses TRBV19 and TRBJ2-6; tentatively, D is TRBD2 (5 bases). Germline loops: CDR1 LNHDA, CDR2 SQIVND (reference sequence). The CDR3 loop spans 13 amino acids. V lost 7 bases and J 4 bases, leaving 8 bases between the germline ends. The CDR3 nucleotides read TGTGCCAGTAATTCGGGAGGGGCCAACGTCCTGACTTTC. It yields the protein CASNSGGANVLTF. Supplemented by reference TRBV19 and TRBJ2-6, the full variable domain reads DGGITQSPKYLFRKEGQNVTLSCEQNLNHDAMYWYRQDPGQGLRLIYYSQIVNDFQKGDIAEGYSVSREKKESFPLTVTSAQKNPTAFYLCASNSGGANVLTFGAGSRLTVL.

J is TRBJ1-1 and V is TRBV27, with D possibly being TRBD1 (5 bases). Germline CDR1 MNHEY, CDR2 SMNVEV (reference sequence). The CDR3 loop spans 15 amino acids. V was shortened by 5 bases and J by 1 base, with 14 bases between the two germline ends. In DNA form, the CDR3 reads TGTGCCAGCAGTCCACCGGGGGGATGGAACACTGAAGCTTTCTTT. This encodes CASSPPGGWNTEAFF.

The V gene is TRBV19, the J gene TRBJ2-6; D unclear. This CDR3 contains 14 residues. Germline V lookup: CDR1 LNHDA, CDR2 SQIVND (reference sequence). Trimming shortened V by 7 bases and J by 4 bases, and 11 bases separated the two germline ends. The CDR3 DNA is TGTGCCAGTACCCAAACTCGGGGGGCCAACGTCCTGACTTTC. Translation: CASTQTRGANVLTF.

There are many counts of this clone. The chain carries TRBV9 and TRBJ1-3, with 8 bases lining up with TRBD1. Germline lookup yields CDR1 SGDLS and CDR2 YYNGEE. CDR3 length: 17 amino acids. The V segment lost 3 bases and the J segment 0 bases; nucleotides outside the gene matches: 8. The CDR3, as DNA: TGTGCCAGCAGCGGATTCGGTACAGGGGGCTCTGGAAACACCATATATTTT. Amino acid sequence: CASSGFGTGGSGNTIYF.

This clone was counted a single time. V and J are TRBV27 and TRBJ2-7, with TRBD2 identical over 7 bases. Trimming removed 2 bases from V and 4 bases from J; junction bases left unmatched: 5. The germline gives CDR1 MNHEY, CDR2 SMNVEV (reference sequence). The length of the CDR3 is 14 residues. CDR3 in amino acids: CASSLASGLYEQYF. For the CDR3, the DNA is TGTGCCAGCAGTTTAGCTAGCGGCTTATACGAGCAGTACTTC.